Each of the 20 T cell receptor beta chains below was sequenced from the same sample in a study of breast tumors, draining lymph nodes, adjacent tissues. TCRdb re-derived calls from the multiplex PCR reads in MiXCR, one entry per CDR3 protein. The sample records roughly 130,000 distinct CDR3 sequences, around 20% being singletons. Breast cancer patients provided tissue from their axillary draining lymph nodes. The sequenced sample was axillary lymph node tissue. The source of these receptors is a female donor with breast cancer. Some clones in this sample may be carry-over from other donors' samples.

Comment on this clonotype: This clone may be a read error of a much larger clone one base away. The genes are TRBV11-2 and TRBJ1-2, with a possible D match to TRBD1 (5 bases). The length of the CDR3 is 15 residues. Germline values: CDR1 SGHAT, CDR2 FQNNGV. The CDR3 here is CASSLGVGGVGGYAF. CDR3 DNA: TGTGCCAGCAGCTTAGGGGTCGGGGGGGTTGGAGGCTACGCCTTC.

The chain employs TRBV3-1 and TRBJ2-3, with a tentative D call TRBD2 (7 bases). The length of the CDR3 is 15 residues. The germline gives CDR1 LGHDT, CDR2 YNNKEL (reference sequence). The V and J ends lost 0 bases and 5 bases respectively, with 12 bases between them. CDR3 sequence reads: CASSQDSGGRDTQYF. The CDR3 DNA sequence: TGTGCCAGCAGCCAAGACTCGGGGGGCCGAGATACGCAGTATTTT.

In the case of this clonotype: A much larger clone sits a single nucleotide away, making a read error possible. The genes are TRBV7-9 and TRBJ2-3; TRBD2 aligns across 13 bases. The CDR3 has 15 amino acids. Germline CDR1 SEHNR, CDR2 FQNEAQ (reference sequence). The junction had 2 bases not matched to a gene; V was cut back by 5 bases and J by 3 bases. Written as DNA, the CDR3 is TGTGCCAGCAGCACACTAGCGGGAGGGACAGATACGCAGTATTTT. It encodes CASSTLAGGTDTQYF.

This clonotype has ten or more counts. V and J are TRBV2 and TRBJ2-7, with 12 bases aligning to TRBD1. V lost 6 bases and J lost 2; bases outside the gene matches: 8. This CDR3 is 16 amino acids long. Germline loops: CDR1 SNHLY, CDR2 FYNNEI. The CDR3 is CASRATGTGGAYEQYF. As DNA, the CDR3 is TGTGCCAGCAGAGCCACCGGGACAGGGGGCGCCTACGAGCAGTACTTC.

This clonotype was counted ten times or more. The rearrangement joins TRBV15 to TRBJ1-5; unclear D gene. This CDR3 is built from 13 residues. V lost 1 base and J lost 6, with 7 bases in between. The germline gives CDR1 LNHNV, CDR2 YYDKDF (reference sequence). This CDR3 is CATSRGGGQPQHF. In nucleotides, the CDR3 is TGTGCCACCAGCAGAGGGGGAGGTCAGCCCCAGCATTTT. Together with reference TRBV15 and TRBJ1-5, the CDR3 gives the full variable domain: DAMVIQNPRYQVTQFGKPVTLSCSQTLNHNVMYWYQQKSSQAPKLLFHYYDKDFNNEADTPDNFQSRRPNTSFCFLDIRSPGLGDTAMYLCATSRGGGQPQHFGDGTRLSIL.

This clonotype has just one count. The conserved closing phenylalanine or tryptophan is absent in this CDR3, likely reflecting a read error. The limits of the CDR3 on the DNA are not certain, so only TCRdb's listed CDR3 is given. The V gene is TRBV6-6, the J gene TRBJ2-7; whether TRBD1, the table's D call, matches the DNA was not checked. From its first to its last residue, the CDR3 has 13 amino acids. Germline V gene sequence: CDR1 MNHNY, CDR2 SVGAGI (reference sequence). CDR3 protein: CASRPGQPYEQNL.

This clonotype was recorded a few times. The CDR3 here is CSASRQGTEAFF. CDR3 bases: TGCAGTGCTAGCCGTCAGGGGACTGAAGCTTTCTTT. This chain links TRBV20-1 with TRBJ1-1, with D perhaps matching TRBD1 (6 bases). V lost 3 bases and J lost 5, with 10 bases in between. The CDR3 sequence is 12 residues long. Looked up from germline, CDR1 is DFQATT and CDR2 is SNEGSKA (reference sequence).

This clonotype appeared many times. CDR3 region: CASSFWRGSYNEQFF. CDR3 nucleotide sequence: TGTGCCAGCAGCTTTTGGCGGGGTTCTTACAATGAGCAGTTCTTC. V and J are TRBV11-2 and TRBJ2-1, with D perhaps matching TRBD2 (6 bases). The CDR3 contains 15 residues. From germline, CDR1 is SGHAT and CDR2 FQNNGV. The V end lost 3 bases, the J end lost 4 bases, and 13 bases lay between the germline ends.

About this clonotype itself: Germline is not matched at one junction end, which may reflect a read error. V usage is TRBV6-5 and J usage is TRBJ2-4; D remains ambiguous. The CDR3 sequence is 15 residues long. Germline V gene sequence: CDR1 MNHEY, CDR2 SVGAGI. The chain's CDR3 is CASSYSGLSKNIRYF. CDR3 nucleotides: TGTGCCAGCAGTTACTCCGGGTTATCCAAAAACATTCGGTACTTC.

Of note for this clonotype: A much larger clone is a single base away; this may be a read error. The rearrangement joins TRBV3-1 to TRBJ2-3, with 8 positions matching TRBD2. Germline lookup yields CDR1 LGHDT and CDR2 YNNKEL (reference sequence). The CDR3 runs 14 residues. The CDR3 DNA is TGTGCCAGCAGCCATTCGGGAGCGGGAGATGCGCAGTATTTT. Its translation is CASSHSGAGDAQYF.

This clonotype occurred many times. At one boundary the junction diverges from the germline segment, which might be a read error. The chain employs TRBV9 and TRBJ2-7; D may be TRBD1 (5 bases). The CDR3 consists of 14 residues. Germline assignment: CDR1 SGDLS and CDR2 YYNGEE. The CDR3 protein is CASSVTDSSYKQYF. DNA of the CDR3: TGTGCCAGCAGCGTAACAGACAGCTCCTACAAGCAGTACTTC.

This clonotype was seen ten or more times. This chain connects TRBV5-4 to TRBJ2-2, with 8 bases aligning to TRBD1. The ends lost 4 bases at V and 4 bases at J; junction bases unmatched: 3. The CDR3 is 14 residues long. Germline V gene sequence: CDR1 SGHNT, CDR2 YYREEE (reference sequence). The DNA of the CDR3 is TGTGCCAGCAGCGGACAGGGTTTCACCGGGGAGCTGTTTTTT. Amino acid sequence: CASSGQGFTGELFF.

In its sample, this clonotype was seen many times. The DNA of the CDR3 is TGTGCCAGCAGTCACCCAGGGGGCCAATACGAGCAGTACTTC. This translates into CASSHPGGQYEQYF. This chain links TRBV5-4 with TRBJ2-7; 8 bases are shared with TRBD1. The CDR3 consists of 14 residues. Per germline, CDR1 SGHNT and CDR2 YYREEE (reference sequence). V lost 5 bases, J lost 4 bases, and 8 bases stayed unmatched. Filled out from reference TRBV5-4 and TRBJ2-7, the complete variable domain reads ETGVTQSPTHLIKTRGQQVTLRCSSQSGHNTVSWYQQALGQGPQFIFQYYREEENGRGNFPPRFSGLQFPNYSSELNVNALELDDSALYLCASSHPGGQYEQYFGPGTRLTVT.

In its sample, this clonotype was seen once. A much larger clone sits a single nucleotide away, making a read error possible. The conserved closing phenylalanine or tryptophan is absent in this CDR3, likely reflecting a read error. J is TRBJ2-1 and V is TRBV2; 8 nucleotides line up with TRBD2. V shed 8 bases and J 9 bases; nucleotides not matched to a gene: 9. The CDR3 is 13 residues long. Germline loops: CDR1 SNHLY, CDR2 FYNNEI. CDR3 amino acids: CASGRLATSEQFS. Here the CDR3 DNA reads TGTGCCAGCGGAAGACTAGCGACGTCTGAGCAGTTCTCC.

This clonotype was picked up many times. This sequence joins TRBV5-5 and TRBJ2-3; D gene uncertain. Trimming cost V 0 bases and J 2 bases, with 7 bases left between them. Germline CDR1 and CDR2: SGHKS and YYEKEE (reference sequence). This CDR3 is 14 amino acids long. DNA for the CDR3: TGTGCCAGCAGCTTGGTTGCGGCCACAGATACGCAGTATTTT. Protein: CASSLVAATDTQYF.

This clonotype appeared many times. DNA for the CDR3: TGTGCCAGCAGGGGATACTCCTACAATGAGCAGTTCTTC. This codes for CASRGYSYNEQFF. V usage is TRBV7-2 and J usage is TRBJ2-1, with D unresolved. The CDR3 loop spans 13 amino acids. Germline values: CDR1 SGHTA, CDR2 FQGNSA. Trimming removed 6 bases from V and 0 bases from J, with 6 bases in between.

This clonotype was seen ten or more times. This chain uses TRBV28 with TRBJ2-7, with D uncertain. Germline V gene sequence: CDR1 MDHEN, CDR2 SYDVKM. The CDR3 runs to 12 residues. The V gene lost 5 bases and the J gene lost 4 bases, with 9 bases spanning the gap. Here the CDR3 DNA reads TGTGCCAGCAGTGCCCTGAATTACGAGCAGTACTTC. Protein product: CASSALNYEQYF.

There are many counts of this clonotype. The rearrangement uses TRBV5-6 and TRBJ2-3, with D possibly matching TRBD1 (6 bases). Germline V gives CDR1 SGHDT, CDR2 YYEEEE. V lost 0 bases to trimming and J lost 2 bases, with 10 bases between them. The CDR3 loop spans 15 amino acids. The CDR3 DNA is TGTGCCAGCAGCTTGGGGGGGCTGACCACAGATACGCAGTATTTT. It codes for CASSLGGLTTDTQYF. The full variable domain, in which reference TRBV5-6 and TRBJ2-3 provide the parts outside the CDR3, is DAGVTQSPTHLIKTRGQQVTLRCSPKSGHDTVSWYQQALGQGPQFIFQYYEEEERQRGNFPDRFSGHQFPNYSSELNVNALLLGDSALYLCASSLGGLTTDTQYFGPGTRLTVL.

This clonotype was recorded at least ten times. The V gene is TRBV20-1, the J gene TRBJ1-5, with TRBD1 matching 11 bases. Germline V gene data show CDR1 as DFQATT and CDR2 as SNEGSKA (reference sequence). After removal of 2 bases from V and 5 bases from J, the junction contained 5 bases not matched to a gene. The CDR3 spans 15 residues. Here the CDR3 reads CSARSGTGGDQPQHF. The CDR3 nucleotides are TGCAGTGCTAGATCCGGGACAGGGGGAGATCAGCCCCAGCATTTT.

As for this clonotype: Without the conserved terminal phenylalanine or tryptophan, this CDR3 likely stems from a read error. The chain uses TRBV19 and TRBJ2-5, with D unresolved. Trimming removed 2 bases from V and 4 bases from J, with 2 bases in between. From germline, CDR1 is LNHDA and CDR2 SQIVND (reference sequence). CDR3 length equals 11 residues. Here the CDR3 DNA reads TGTGCCAGTAGTATAAGAGAGACCCAGTACTCC. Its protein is CASSIRETQYS.